This T cell receptor beta chain was retrieved from a study of T cell responses to AZD1222 COVID-19 vaccine. Sequenced by immunoSEQ multiplex PCR; TCRdb stores in-frame clones only, minus some. The top ten hold around 0.9% of the sample, which has some 160,000 clones, roughly 93% seen once. The CDR3 loop spans 13 amino acids. Looked up from germline, CDR1 is GTSNPN and CDR2 is SVGIG (reference sequence). The V gene end was trimmed by 2 bases and the J gene end by 5 bases; junction bases not matched to a gene: 3. V usage is TRBV30 and J usage is TRBJ2-7; 10 bases are shared with TRBD1. The TCR comes from an adult in good health. This sample comprised peripheral blood, obtained on day 0 of AZD1222 vaccination. The CDR3 region has the DNA TGTGCCTGGAGTCGTGGACAGGGGGACGAGCAGTACTTC. Protein: CAWSRGQGDEQYF.